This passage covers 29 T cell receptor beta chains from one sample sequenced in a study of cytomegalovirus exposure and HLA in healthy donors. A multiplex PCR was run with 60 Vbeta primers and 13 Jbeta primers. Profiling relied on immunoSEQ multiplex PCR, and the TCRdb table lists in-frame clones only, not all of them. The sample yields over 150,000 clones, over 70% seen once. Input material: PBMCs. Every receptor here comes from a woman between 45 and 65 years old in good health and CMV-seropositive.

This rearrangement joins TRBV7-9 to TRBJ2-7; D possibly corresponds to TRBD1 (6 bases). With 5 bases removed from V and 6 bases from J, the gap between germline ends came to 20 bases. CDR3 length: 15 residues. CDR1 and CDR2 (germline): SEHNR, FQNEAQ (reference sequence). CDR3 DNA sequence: TGTGCCAGCAGCGCCCCGGGCAGGGGAACCTCCGAGCAGTACTTC. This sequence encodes CASSAPGRGTSEQYF.

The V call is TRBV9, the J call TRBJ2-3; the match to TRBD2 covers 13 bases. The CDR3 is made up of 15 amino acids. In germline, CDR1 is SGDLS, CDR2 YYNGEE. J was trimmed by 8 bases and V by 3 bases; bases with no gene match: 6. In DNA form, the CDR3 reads TGTGCCAGCAGCGGGACTAGCGGGAGTCAAGGTACGCAGTATTTT. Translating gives CASSGTSGSQGTQYF.

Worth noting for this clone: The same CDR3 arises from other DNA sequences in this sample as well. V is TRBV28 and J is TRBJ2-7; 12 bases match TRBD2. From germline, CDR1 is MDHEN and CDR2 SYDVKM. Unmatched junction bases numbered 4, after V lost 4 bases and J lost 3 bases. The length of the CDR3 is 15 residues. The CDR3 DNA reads TGTGCCAGCAGTTCCCCGGGACTAGCGGGCTACGAGCAGTACTTC. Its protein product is CASSSPGLAGYEQYF.

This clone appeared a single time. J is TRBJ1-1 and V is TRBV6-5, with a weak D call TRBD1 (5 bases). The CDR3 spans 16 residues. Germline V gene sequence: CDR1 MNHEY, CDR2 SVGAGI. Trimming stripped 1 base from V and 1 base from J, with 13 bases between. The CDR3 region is CASSYWAGNANTEAFF. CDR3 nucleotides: TGTGCCAGCAGTTACTGGGCAGGGAACGCGAACACTGAAGCTTTCTTT.

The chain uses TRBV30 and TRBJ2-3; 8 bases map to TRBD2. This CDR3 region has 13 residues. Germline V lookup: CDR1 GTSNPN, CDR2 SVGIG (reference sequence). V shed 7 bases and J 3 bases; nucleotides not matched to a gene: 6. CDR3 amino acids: CASEAGETDTQYF. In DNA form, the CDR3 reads TGTGCCTCAGAAGCGGGGGAGACAGATACGCAGTATTTT.

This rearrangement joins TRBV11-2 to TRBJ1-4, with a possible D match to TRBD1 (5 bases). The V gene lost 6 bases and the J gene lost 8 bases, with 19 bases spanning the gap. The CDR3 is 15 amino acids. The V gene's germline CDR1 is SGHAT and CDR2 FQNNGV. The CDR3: CASRAVGGRSEKLFF. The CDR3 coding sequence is TGTGCCAGCAGAGCAGTGGGGGGGAGAAGCGAAAAACTGTTTTTT.

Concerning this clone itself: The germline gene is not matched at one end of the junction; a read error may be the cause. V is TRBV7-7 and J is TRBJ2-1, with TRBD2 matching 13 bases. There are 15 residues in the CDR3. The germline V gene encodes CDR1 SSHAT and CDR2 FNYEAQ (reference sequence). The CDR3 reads CASSPGLAGVNEQFF. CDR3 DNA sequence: TGTGCTAGCAGCCCTGGACTAGCGGGAGTGAATGAGCAGTTCTTC.

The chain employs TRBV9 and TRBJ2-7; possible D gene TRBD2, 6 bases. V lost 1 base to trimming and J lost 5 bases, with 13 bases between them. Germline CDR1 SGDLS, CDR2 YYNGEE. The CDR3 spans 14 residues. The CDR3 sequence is CASSVSLAQNEQYF. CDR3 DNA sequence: TGTGCCAGCAGCGTAAGTCTAGCGCAGAACGAGCAGTACTTC.

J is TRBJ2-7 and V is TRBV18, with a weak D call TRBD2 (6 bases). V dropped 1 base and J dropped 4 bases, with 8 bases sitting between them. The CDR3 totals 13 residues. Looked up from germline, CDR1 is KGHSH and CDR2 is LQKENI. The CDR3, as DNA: TGTGCCAGCTCACCACGGGCGGGATACGAGCAGTACTTC. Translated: CASSPRAGYEQYF.

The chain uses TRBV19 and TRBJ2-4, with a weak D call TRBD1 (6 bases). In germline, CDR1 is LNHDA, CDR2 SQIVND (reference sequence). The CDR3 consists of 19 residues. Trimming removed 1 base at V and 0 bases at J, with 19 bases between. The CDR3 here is CASSIVFRGGGLAKNIQYF. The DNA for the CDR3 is TGTGCCAGTAGTATAGTATTCAGGGGTGGGGGTCTAGCCAAAAACATTCAGTACTTC.

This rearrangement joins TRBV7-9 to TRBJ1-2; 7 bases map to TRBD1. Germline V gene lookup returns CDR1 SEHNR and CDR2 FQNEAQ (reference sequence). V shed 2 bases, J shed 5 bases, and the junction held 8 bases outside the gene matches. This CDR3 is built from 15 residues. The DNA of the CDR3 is TGTGCCAGCAGCTTACCGCGGACAGGAGAGTATGGCTACACCTTC. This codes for CASSLPRTGEYGYTF. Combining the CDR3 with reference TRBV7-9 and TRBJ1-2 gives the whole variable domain DTGVSQNPRHKITKRGQNVTFRCDPISEHNRLYWYRQTLGQGPEFLTYFQNEAQLEKSRLLSDRFSAERPKGSFSTLEIQRTEQGDSAMYLCASSLPRTGEYGYTFGSGTRLTVV.

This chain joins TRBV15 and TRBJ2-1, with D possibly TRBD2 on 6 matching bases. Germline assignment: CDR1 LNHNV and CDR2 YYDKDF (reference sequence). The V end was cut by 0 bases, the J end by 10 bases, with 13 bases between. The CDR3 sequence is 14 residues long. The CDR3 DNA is TGTGCCACCAGCAGAGATCCGGGGGAGGACGAGCAGTTCTTC. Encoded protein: CATSRDPGEDEQFF.

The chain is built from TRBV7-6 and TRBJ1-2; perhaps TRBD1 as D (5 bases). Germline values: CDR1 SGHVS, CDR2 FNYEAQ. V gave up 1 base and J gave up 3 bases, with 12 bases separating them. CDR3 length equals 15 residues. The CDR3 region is CASSLEEGLDYGYTF. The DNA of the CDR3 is TGTGCCAGCAGCTTAGAGGAGGGGCTTGACTATGGCTACACCTTC.

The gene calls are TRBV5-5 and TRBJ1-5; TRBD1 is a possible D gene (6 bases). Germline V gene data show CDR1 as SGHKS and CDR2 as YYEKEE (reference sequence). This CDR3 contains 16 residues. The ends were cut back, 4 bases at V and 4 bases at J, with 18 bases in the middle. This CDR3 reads CASSPTGEGGNQPQHF. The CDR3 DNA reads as TGTGCCAGCAGCCCGACAGGAGAGGGTGGAAATCAGCCCCAGCATTTT.

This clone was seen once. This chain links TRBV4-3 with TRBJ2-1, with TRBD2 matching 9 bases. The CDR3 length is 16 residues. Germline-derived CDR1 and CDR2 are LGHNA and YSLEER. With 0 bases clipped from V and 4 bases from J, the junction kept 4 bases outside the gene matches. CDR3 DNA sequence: TGCGCCAGCAGCCAAGAGGGGCTAGCGGGGTACAATGAGCAGTTCTTC. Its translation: CASSQEGLAGYNEQFF.

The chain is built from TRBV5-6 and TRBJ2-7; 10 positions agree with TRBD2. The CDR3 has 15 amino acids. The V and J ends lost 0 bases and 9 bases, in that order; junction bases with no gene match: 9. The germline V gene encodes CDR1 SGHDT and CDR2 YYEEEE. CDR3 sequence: CASSLVGTSVNGQYF. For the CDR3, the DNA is TGTGCCAGCAGCTTGGTCGGGACTAGCGTGAACGGGCAGTACTTC.

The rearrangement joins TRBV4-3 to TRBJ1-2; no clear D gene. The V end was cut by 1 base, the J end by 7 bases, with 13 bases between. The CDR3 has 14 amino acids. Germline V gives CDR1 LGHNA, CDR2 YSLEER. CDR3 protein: CASSQGARPAGYTF. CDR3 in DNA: TGCGCCAGCAGCCAAGGGGCCAGACCGGCTGGCTACACCTTC.

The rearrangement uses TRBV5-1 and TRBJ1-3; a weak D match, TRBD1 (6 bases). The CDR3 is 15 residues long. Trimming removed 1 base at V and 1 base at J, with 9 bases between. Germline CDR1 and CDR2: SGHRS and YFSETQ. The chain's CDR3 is CASSLTGNSGNTIYF. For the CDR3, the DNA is TGCGCCAGCAGCTTGACAGGGAATTCTGGAAACACCATATATTTT. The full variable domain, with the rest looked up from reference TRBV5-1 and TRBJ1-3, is KAGVTQTPRYLIKTRGQQVTLSCSPISGHRSVSWYQQTPGQGLQFLFEYFSETQRNKGNFPGRFSGRQFSNSRSEMNVSTLELGDSALYLCASSLTGNSGNTIYFGEGSWLTVV.

In DNA form, the CDR3 reads TGTGCCTGGGGGGAGGGGAGCTCCTACAATGAGCAGTTCTTC. Protein sequence: CAWGEGSSYNEQFF. The rearrangement links TRBV30 to TRBJ2-1; 7 positions match TRBD2. This CDR3 is built from 14 residues. Germline CDR1 is GTSNPN and CDR2 is SVGIG (reference sequence). V lost 5 bases to trimming and J lost 0 bases; unmatched junction nucleotides: 4. Full variable domain (rest looked up from reference TRBV30 and TRBJ2-1): SQTIHQWPATLVQPVGSPLSLECTVEGTSNPNLYWYRQAAGRGLQLLFYSVGIGQISSEVPQNLSASRPQDRQFILSSKKLLLSDSGFYLCAWGEGSSYNEQFFGPGTRLTVL.

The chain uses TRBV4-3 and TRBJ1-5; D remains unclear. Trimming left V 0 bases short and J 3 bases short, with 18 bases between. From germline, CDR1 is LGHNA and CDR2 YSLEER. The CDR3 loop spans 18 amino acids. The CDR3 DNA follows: TGCGCCAGCAGCCAAGATCACCCCTGGGGAGGATCCAATCAGCCCCAGCATTTT. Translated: CASSQDHPWGGSNQPQHF.

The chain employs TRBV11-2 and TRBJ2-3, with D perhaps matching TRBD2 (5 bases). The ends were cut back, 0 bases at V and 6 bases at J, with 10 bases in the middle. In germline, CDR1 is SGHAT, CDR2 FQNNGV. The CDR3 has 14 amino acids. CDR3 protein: CASSLDWVADTQYF. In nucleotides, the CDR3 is TGTGCCAGCAGCTTAGATTGGGTAGCGGATACGCAGTATTTT.

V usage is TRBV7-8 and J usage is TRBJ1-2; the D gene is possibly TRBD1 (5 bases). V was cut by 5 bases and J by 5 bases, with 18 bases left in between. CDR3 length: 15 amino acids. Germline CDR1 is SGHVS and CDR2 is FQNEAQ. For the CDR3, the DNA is TGTGCCAGCAGCCCGACCAGACAGCTTCGATATGGCTACACCTTC. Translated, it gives CASSPTRQLRYGYTF.

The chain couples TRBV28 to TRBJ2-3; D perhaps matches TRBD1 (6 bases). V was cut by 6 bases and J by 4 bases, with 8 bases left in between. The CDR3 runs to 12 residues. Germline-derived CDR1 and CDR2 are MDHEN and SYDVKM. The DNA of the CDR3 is TGTGCCAGCAGGGGGGCAGCAGATACGCAGTATTTT. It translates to CASRGAADTQYF.

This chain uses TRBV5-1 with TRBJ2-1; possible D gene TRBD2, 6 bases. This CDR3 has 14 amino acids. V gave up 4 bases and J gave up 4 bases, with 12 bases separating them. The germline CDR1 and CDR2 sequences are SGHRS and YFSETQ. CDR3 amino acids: CASSAGRGYNEQFF. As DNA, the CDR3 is TGCGCCAGCAGCGCGGGGCGGGGATACAATGAGCAGTTCTTC.

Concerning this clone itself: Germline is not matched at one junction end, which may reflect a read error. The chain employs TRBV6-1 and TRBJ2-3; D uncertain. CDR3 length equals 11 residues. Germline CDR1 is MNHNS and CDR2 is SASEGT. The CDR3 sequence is CASNDRDPQYF. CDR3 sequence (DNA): TGTGCCAGCAACGATCGAGATCCGCAGTATTTT.

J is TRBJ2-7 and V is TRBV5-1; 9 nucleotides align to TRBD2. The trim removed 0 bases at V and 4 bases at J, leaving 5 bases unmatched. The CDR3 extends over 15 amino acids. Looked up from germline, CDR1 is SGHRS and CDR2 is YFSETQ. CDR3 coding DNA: TGCGCCAGCAGCTTGGGACTAGCGGAGAATTACGAGCAGTACTTC. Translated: CASSLGLAENYEQYF.

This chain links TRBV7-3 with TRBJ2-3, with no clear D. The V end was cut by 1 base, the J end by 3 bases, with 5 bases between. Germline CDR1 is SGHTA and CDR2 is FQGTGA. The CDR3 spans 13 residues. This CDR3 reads CASSLIATDTQYF. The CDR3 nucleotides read TGTGCCAGCAGCTTAATAGCAACAGATACGCAGTATTTT. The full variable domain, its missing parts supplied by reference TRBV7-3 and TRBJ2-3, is GAGVSQTPSNKVTEKGKYVELRCDPISGHTALYWYRQSLGQGPEFLIYFQGTGAADDSGLPNDRFFAVRPEGSVSTLKIQRTERGDSAVYLCASSLIATDTQYFGPGTRLTVL.

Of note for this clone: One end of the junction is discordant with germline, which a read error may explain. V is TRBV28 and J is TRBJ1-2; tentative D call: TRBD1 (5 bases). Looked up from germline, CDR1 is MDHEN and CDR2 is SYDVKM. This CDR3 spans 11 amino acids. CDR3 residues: CASSLTAGLSF. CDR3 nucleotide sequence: TGTGCCAGCAGTTTGACCGCGGGGCTTTCCTTC.

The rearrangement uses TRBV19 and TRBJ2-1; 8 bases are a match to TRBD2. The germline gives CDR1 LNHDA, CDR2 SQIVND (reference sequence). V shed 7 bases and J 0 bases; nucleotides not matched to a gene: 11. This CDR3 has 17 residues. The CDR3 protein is CASKVAGGGYSYNEQFF. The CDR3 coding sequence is TGTGCCAGTAAAGTCGCGGGAGGCGGGTACTCCTACAATGAGCAGTTCTTC.